This T cell receptor beta chain originates from a study of blood T cells in healthy people across ages. Whole-study findings and limits: Not knowing donor CMV status may have confounded expanded clonotype changes.

The use of a sample-barcoded 5' primer and a J-beta primer mix characterized a second PCR of about 6 to 12 cycles. TCRdb independently ran MiXCR on the 5' RACE reads; one entry per CDR3 protein. The data hold roughly 1,300,000 distinct CDR3 sequences, with approximately 60% observed a single time. This clonotype was seen just once. Its target is not known. The germline CDR1 and CDR2 sequences are MNHNY and SVGAGI (reference sequence). Trimming left V 2 bases short and J 11 bases short, with 16 bases between. The CDR3 totals 15 residues. Researchers collected about 9.1 milliliters of peripheral blood from every single donor.

The TCR sequence derives from a man aged 18 to 29 in good health. The sample consisted of blood. This chain joins TRBV6-6 and TRBJ1-6; unclear D gene. The CDR3 DNA reads TGTGCCAGCAGTTACGACGGGTCCCTTAGGACACCCCTCCACTTT. As protein: CASSYDGSLRTPLHF.